This TCR beta chain was found in a study of graft-versus-host responses after intestinal transplantation. Study in general: Recipients across the board were started on anti-thymocyte globulin induction, then kept on tacrolimus and steroids for roughly 3 years.

Study observations and caveats: Circulating GvH clones peaking coincided with falling HvG clones soon after transplant. GvH clones were identified in recipient marrow, with some first appearing in ileum or blood.

Method: immunoSEQ multiplex PCR; TCRdb's copy keeps in-frame clones and lacks some. The table has about 90,000 clones, around 90% seen once. J gave up 5 bases and V 6 bases, and 11 bases lay outside the gene matches. CDR3 length: 15 amino acids. Per germline, CDR1 MNHNY and CDR2 SVGAGI (reference sequence). Details on this clone: Its target is not known.

The source is a human donor who was the organ donor for an intestinal transplant. The chain has TRBV6-6 and TRBJ2-7; the match to TRBD1 covers 9 bases. The material sequenced was unstimulated CD4+ T cells sorted from spleen or lymph node cells, taken before transplant. In nucleotides, the CDR3 is TGTGCCAGCAGCCGTCCCGGGACAGGGAACGACGAGCAGTACTTC. It specifies CASSRPGTGNDEQYF.